The 2 T cell receptor beta chains listed next were all sequenced from one sample in a study of low-dose radiotherapy and immunotherapy resistance in tumors. This sample's time point: before trial treatment. cDNA synthesis used a TRAV/TRBV-specific primer set for both chains. Amplification, which lasted around 18 PCR cycles, used a constant-region primer and V-primer adapter to amplify TCRs. TCRdb re-called the reads with MiXCR, one entry per CDR3 protein. The table has nearly 95,000 distinct CDR3 sequences, roughly a tenth seen once; the top ten hold 1%. This specimen consisted of PBMCs, obtained before treatment. These receptors originate from a male donor with prostate cancer.

The chain is built from TRBV27 and TRBJ2-7; D gene uncertain. V shed 2 bases and J shed 0 bases, with 8 bases lying between them. CDR3 length equals 14 residues. Germline V lookup: CDR1 MNHEY, CDR2 SMNVEV (reference sequence). The CDR3 DNA reads TGTGCCAGCAGTTTAGGTGGGGTCTCCTACGAGCAGTACTTC. Its protein product is CASSLGGVSYEQYF.

This clonotype has ten or more counts. The chain couples TRBV6-6 to TRBJ2-3; 15 nucleotides line up with TRBD2. J gave up 4 bases and V 6 bases, and 2 bases lay outside the gene matches. Germline-derived CDR1 and CDR2 are MNHNY and SVGAGI (reference sequence). The CDR3 length is 15 residues. This chain's CDR3 is CASSRTSGRADTQYF. CDR3 DNA: TGTGCCAGCAGCCGGACTAGCGGGAGGGCAGATACGCAGTATTTT.